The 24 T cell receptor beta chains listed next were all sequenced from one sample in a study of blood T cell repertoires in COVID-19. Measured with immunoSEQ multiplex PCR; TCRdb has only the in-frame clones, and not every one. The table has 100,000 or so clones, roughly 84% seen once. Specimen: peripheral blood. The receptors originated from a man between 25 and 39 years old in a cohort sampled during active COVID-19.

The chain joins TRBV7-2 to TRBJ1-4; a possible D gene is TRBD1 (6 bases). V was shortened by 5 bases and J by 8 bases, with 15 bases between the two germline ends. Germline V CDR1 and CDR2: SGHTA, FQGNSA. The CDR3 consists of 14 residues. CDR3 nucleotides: TGTGCCAGCAGCCCTGGTGTGAGGGGGGAAAAACTGTTTTTT. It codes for CASSPGVRGEKLFF. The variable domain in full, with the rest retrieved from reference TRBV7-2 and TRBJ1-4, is GAGVSQSPSNKVTEKGKDVELRCDPISGHTALYWYRQSLGQGLEFLIYFQGNSAPDKSGLPSDRFSAERTGGSVSTLTIQRTQQEDSAVYLCASSPGVRGEKLFFGSGTQLSVL.

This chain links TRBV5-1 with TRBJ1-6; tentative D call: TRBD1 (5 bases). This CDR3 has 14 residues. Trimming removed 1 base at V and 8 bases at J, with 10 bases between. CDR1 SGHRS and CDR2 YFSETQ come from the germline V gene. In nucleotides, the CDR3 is TGCGCCAGCAGCTTGCTGACAGAAGATTCACCCCTCCACTTT. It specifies CASSLLTEDSPLHF.

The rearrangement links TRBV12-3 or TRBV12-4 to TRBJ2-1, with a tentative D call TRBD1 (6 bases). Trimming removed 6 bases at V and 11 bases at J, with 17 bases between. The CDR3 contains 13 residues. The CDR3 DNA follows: TGTGCCAGCAGACCCGACGCAGGGGCACAGCAGTTCTTC. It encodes CASRPDAGAQQFF.

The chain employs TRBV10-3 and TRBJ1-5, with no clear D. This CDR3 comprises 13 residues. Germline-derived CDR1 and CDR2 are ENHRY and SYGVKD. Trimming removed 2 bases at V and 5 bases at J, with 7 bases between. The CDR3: CAISEGPYQPQHF. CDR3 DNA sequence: TGTGCCATCAGTGAGGGGCCCTATCAGCCCCAGCATTTT.

The CDR3 coding sequence is TGTGCCACCCAGGACCGGGGCTCCTACAATGAGCAGTTCTTC. This sequence encodes CATQDRGSYNEQFF. The chain recombines TRBV28 with TRBJ2-1; tentative D call: TRBD2 (5 bases). With 10 bases removed from V and 0 bases from J, the gap between germline ends came to 13 bases. The length of the CDR3 is 14 residues. CDR1 and CDR2 (germline): MDHEN, SYDVKM.

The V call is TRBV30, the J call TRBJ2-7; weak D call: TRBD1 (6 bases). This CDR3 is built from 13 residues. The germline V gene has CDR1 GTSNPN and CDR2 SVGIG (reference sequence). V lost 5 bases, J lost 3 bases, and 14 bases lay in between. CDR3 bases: TGTGCCTGGGAATCGGACAGAGTCTACGAGCAGTACTTC. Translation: CAWESDRVYEQYF. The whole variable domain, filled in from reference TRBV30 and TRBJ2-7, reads SQTIHQWPATLVQPVGSPLSLECTVEGTSNPNLYWYRQAAGRGLQLLFYSVGIGQISSEVPQNLSASRPQDRQFILSSKKLLLSDSGFYLCAWESDRVYEQYFGPGTRLTVT.

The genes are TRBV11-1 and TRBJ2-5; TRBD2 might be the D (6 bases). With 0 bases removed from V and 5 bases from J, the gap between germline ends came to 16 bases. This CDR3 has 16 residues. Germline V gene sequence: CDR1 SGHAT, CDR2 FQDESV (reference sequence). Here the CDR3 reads CASSLAPPGAGETQYF. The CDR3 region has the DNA TGTGCCAGCAGCTTAGCCCCCCCAGGAGCGGGCGAGACCCAGTACTTC.

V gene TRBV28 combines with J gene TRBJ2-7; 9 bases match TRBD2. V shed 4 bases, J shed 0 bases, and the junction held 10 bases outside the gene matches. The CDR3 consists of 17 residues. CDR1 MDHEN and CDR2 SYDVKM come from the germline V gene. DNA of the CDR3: TGTGCCAGCAGTTCAATGTCTTATAGCGGGGGCTCCTACGAGCAGTACTTC. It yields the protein CASSSMSYSGGSYEQYF.

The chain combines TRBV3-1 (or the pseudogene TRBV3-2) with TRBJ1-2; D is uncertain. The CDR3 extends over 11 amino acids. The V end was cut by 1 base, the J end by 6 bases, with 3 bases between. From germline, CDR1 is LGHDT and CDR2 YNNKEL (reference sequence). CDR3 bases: TGTGCCAGCAGCCAAGCCGATGGCTACACCTTC. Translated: CASSQADGYTF.

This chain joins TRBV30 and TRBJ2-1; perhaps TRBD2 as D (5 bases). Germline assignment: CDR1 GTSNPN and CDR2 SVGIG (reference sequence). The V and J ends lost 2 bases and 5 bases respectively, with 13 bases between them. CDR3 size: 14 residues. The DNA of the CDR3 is TGTGCCTGGAGTAAGAGGGTGGGCCACAATGAGCAGTTCTTC. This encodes CAWSKRVGHNEQFF.

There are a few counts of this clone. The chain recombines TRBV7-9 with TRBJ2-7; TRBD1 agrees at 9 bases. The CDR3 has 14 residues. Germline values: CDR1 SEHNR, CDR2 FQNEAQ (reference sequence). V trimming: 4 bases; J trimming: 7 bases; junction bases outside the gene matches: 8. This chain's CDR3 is CASSSGTGRREQYF. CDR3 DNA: TGTGCCAGCAGCTCGGGGACAGGGAGACGGGAGCAGTACTTC.

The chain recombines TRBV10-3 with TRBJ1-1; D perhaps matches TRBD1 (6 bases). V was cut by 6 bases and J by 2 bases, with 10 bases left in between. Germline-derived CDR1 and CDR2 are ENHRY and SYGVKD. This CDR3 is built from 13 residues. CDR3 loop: CAISRTENTEAFF. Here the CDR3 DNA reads TGTGCCATCAGCCGGACAGAAAACACTGAAGCTTTCTTT.

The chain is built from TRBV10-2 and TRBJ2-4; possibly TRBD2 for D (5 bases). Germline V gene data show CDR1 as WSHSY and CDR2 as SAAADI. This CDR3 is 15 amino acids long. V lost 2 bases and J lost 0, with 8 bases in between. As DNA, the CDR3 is TGCGCCAGCAGTGAGGGGAGTCTAGCCAAAAACATTCAGTACTTC. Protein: CASSEGSLAKNIQYF.

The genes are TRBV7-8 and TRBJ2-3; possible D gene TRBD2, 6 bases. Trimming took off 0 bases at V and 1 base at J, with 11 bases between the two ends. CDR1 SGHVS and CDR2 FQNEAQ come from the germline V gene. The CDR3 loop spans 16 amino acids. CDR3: CASSLALLARTDTQYF. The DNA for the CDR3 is TGTGCCAGCAGCTTAGCGCTTCTAGCGCGCACAGATACGCAGTATTTT. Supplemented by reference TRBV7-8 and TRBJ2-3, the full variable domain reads GAGVSQSPRYKVAKRGQDVALRCDPISGHVSLFWYQQALGQGPEFLTYFQNEAQLDKSGLPSDRFFAERPEGSVSTLKIQRTQQEDSAVYLCASSLALLARTDTQYFGPGTRLTVL.

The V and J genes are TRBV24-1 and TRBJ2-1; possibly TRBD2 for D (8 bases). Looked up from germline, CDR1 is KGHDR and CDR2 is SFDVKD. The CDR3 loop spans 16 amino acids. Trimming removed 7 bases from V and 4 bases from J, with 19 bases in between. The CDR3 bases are TGTGCCACCAGCGCTACAGGGGCGGGGGGATACAATGAGCAGTTCTTC. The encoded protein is CATSATGAGGYNEQFF.

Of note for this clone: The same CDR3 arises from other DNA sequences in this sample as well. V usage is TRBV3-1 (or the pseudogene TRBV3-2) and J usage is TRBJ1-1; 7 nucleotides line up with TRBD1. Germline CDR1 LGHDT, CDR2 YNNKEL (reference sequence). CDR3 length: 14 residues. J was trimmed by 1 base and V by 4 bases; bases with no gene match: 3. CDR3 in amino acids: CASSPRDRNTEAFF. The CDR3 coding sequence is TGTGCCAGCAGCCCCAGGGACAGGAACACTGAAGCTTTCTTT.

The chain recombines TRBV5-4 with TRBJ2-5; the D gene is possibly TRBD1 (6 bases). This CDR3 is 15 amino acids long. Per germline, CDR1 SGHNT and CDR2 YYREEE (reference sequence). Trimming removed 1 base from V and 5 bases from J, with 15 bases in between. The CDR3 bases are TGTGCCAGCAGCTTGCGCCAGGGGCTTGGGGAGACCCAGTACTTC. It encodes CASSLRQGLGETQYF.

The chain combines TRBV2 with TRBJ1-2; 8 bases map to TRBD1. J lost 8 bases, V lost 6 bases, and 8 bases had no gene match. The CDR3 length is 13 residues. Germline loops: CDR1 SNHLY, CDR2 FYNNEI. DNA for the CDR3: TGTGCCAGCAGCTGGACAGGGCCAGGAGGCTACACCTTC. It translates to CASSWTGPGGYTF.

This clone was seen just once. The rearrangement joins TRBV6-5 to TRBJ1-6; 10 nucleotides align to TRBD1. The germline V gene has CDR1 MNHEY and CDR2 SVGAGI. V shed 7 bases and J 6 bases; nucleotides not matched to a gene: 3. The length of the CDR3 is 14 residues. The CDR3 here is CASTRTGGNSPLHF. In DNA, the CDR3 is TGTGCCAGCACCAGGACAGGGGGTAATTCACCCCTCCACTTT.

CDR3 residues: CAPVTGGPRVYNEQFF. Written as DNA, the CDR3 is TGTGCCCCCGTCACAGGGGGCCCCCGAGTCTACAATGAGCAGTTCTTC. The chain combines TRBV7-2 with TRBJ2-1, with 9 nucleotides matching TRBD1. The junction had 14 bases not matched to a gene; V was cut back by 11 bases and J by 3 bases. The CDR3 sequence is 16 residues long. Looked up from germline, CDR1 is SGHTA and CDR2 is FQGNSA. Full variable domain (rest looked up from reference TRBV7-2 and TRBJ2-1): GAGVSQSPSNKVTEKGKDVELRCDPISGHTALYWYRQSLGQGLEFLIYFQGNSAPDKSGLPSDRFSAERTGGSVSTLTIQRTQQEDSAVYLCAPVTGGPRVYNEQFFGPGTRLTVL.

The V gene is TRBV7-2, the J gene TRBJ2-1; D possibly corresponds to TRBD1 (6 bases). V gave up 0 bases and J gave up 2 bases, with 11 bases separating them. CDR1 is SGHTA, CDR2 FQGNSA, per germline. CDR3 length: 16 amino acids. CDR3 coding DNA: TGTGCCAGCAGCTTAGCGGGGACAAAAACCTACAATGAGCAGTTCTTC. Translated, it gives CASSLAGTKTYNEQFF.

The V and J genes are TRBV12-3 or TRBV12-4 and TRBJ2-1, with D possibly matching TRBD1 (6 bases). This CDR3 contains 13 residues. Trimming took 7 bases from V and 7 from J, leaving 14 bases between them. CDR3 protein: CASNVQGKNEQFF. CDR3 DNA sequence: TGTGCCAGCAACGTACAGGGAAAGAATGAGCAGTTCTTC.

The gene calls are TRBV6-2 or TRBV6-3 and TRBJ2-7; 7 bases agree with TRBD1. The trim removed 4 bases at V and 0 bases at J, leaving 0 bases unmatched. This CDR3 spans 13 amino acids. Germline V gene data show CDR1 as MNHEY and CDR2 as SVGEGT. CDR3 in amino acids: CASSWDSSYEQYF. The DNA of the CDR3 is TGTGCCAGCAGTTGGGACAGCTCCTACGAGCAGTACTTC.

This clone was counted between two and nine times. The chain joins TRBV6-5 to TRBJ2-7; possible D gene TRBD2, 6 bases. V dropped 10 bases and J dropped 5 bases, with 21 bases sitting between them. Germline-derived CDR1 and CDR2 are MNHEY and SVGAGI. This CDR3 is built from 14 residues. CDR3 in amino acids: CAIGQAGRGNEQYF. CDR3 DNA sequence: TGTGCCATAGGCCAGGCGGGGCGCGGAAACGAGCAGTACTTC.